Shown below are 11 T cell receptor beta chains from a single sample sequenced in a study of T cells in Graves' hyperthyroidism and ophthalmopathy. From RNA transcripts, TCR beta CDR3 regions were amplified. The primer set for the first-round RT-PCR of the TCR CDR3 was HTBI. TCRdb independently ran MiXCR on the multiplex PCR reads; one entry per CDR3 protein. In the table there are about 360,000 distinct CDR3 sequences, approximately 13% of which are singletons. Sequencing was done on a sample of blood. These receptors were collected from a woman younger than 30 with Graves' hyperthyroidism.

This clonotype was recorded many times. The chain joins TRBV20-1 to TRBJ2-7; 11 nucleotides match TRBD1. V was pared by 1 base and J by 5 bases, with 7 bases of the junction left unmatched. Per the germline V gene, CDR1 is DFQATT and CDR2 is SNEGSKA (reference sequence). The CDR3 extends over 15 amino acids. This chain's CDR3 is CSARGGDRGVNEQYF. The CDR3 DNA follows: TGCAGTGCTAGAGGAGGGGACAGGGGGGTAAACGAGCAGTACTTC.

This clonotype was recorded at least ten times. This rearrangement joins TRBV11-1 to TRBJ2-5; 14 positions agree with TRBD2. The germline gives CDR1 SGHAT, CDR2 FQDESV (reference sequence). This CDR3 spans 17 amino acids. V shed 2 bases and J 4 bases; nucleotides not matched to a gene: 6. The CDR3 loop is CASSLRGLAGVGETQYF. The CDR3 DNA reads TGTGCCAGCAGCTTACGGGGACTAGCGGGAGTGGGAGAGACCCAGTACTTC.

This clonotype was detected many times. This chain connects TRBV12-3 or TRBV12-4 to TRBJ1-1; D gene ambiguous. The CDR3 length is 18 residues. The V end was cut by 2 bases, the J end by 0 bases, with 19 bases between. CDR3 in amino acids: CASSLTRAIAGLNTEAFF. DNA of the CDR3: TGTGCCAGCAGTTTAACAAGGGCCATTGCGGGCCTGAACACTGAAGCTTTCTTT.

In its sample, this clonotype was seen many times. The CDR3 sequence is CASSQELEGEQFF. The DNA for the CDR3 is TGTGCCAGCAGCCAAGAGTTGGAGGGAGAGCAGTTCTTC. The chain is built from TRBV14 and TRBJ2-1, with a tentative D call TRBD2 (6 bases). Germline CDR1 and CDR2: SGHDN and FVKESK. V was cut by 0 bases and J by 10 bases, with 10 bases left in between. This CDR3 contains 13 residues.

The V and J genes are TRBV9 and TRBJ1-1; 9 bases are a match to TRBD1. The CDR3 length is 15 residues. V was pared by 3 bases and J by 1 base, with 4 bases of the junction left unmatched. The germline CDR1 and CDR2 sequences are SGDLS and YYNGEE. CDR3 in amino acids: CASSAGQGSNTEAFF. CDR3 coding DNA: TGTGCCAGCAGCGCGGGACAGGGATCGAACACTGAAGCTTTCTTT.

The CDR3 bases are TGTGCCAGCAGCTATACACACCAAGAGACCCAGTACTTC. This encodes CASSYTHQETQYF. V and J are TRBV7-3 and TRBJ2-5; the D is unclear. Germline lookup yields CDR1 SGHTA and CDR2 FQGTGA. The V gene lost 4 bases and the J gene lost 0 bases, with 6 bases spanning the gap. The CDR3 is 13 amino acids.

This sequence joins TRBV2 and TRBJ2-1; TRBD2 aligns across 11 bases. In germline, CDR1 is SNHLY, CDR2 FYNNEI. V dropped 6 bases and J dropped 1; count of bases not matched to a gene: 8. There are 17 residues in the CDR3. CDR3 DNA sequence: TGTGCCAGCAGGACTAGCGGGGTTTTTGGTTCCTACAATGAGCAGTTCTTC. Translation gives CASRTSGVFGSYNEQFF. Together with reference TRBV2 and TRBJ2-1, the CDR3 gives the full variable domain: EPEVTQTPSHQVTQMGQEVILRCVPISNHLYFYWYRQILGQKVEFLVSFYNNEISEKSEIFDDQFSVERPDGSNFTLKIRSTKLEDSAMYFCASRTSGVFGSYNEQFFGPGTRLTVL.

V and J are TRBV3-1 and TRBJ2-7; a weak D match, TRBD1 (6 bases). The CDR3 spans 15 residues. Per germline, CDR1 LGHDT and CDR2 YNNKEL (reference sequence). V lost 5 bases to trimming and J lost 5 bases, with 19 bases between them. The CDR3 loop is CASSGDNRVVDEQYF. The CDR3 coding sequence is TGTGCCAGCAGCGGGGACAACAGGGTAGTCGACGAGCAGTACTTC.

This clonotype was observed at least ten times. The rearrangement joins TRBV29-1 to TRBJ1-2; D gene uncertain. The germline V and J ends were trimmed by 4 bases and 7 bases, with 16 bases remaining between them. CDR3 length: 13 residues. CDR1 SQVTM and CDR2 ANQGSEA come from the germline V gene. The CDR3: CSVGEGRRGGYTF. DNA of the CDR3: TGCAGCGTTGGGGAGGGCCGCCGCGGTGGCTACACCTTC.

Comment on this clonotype: This may arise from a read error, as a much more abundant clone is one base away. The V gene is TRBV5-1, the J gene TRBJ2-7; D is unclear. Per the germline V gene, CDR1 is SGHRS and CDR2 is YFSETQ. V was cut by 7 bases and J by 2 bases, with 16 bases left in between. The CDR3 spans 14 residues. The CDR3 reads CASCISDVTYEQYF. The CDR3 nucleotides are TGCGCCAGCTGCATATCGGATGTGACCTACGAGCAGTACTTC.

To note about this clonotype: Possible read error: a much larger clone is one base away. The CDR3 DNA reads TGTGCCAGCAGCTCCTGGGACAGGGAAAGTGAAGAGACCCAGTACTTC. It codes for CASSSWDRESEETQYF. This chain joins TRBV11-2 and TRBJ2-5; TRBD1 aligns across 9 bases. This CDR3 has 16 residues. V was pared by 4 bases and J by 3 bases, with 9 bases of the junction left unmatched. The germline V gene encodes CDR1 SGHAT and CDR2 FQNNGV.